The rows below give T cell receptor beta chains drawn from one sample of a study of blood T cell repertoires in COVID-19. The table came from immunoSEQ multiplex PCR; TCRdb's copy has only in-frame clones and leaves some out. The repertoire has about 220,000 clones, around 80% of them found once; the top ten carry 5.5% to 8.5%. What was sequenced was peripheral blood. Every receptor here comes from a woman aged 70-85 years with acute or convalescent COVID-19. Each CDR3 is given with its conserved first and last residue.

cdr3_aa: CASSQSGTGEELYF
j_call: TRBJ1-3
v_call: TRBV3-1/TRBV3-2

cdr3_aa: CASSLERGGYTF
j_call: TRBJ1-2
v_call: TRBV12-3/TRBV12-4

cdr3_aa: CASSLTGGNTQYF
j_call: TRBJ2-3
v_call: TRBV25-1

cdr3_aa: CASSRTAGLRADTQYF
j_call: TRBJ2-3
v_call: TRBV18

cdr3_aa: CASALRRDTEAFF
j_call: TRBJ1-1
v_call: TRBV9

cdr3_aa: CASSTRTSTDTQYF
j_call: TRBJ2-3
v_call: TRBV9

cdr3_aa: CASNRSGGPYEQYF
j_call: TRBJ2-7
v_call: TRBV7-2

cdr3_aa: CASSHTKEYTDTQYF
j_call: TRBJ2-3
v_call: TRBV7-8

cdr3_aa: CASREGKSTEAFF
j_call: TRBJ1-1
v_call: TRBV5-1

cdr3_aa: CASSLQGAPAKNIQYF
j_call: TRBJ2-4
v_call: TRBV7-6

cdr3_aa: CASRGTYRLAGNNEQFF
j_call: TRBJ2-1
v_call: TRBV21-1

cdr3_aa: CASSLETLSLSGNTIYF
j_call: TRBJ1-3
v_call: TRBV7-6

cdr3_aa: CASSIQQGGNTEAFF
j_call: TRBJ1-1
v_call: TRBV6-6

cdr3_aa: CASSQEWSGGRSTEAFF
j_call: TRBJ1-1
v_call: TRBV4-1

cdr3_aa: CASSLGQNYGYTF
j_call: TRBJ1-2
v_call: TRBV5-6

cdr3_aa: CASSFYAGGEETQYF
j_call: TRBJ2-5
v_call: TRBV7-2

cdr3_aa: CASSLGASGGSETQYF
j_call: TRBJ2-5
v_call: TRBV5-1

cdr3_aa: CASSLRGATVLTDTQYF
j_call: TRBJ2-3
v_call: TRBV11-2

cdr3_aa: CATSRVGQLNGYTF
j_call: TRBJ1-2
v_call: TRBV15

cdr3_aa: CASSQDPPGLGETQYF
j_call: TRBJ2-5
v_call: TRBV3-1/TRBV3-2

cdr3_aa: CASSDLAGGGYNEQFF
j_call: TRBJ2-1
v_call: TRBV2

cdr3_aa: CASSYPTSGGSGELFF
j_call: TRBJ2-2
v_call: TRBV6-5

cdr3_aa: CASSLTPGNEQYF
j_call: TRBJ2-7
v_call: TRBV7-9

cdr3_aa: CASSLLGVGTGELFF
j_call: TRBJ2-2
v_call: TRBV11-3

cdr3_aa: CASSPIDGALETQYF
j_call: TRBJ2-5
v_call: TRBV18

cdr3_aa: CASLGQLGGYGYTF
j_call: TRBJ1-2
v_call: TRBV6-5

cdr3_aa: CASSVGQGATDTQYF
j_call: TRBJ2-3
v_call: TRBV9

cdr3_aa: CASSQSNEQYF
j_call: TRBJ2-7
v_call: TRBV3-1/TRBV3-2

cdr3_aa: CASRAGSSDTQYF
j_call: TRBJ2-3
v_call: TRBV19

cdr3_aa: CASSLGGGQETQYF
j_call: TRBJ2-5
v_call: TRBV7-2

cdr3_aa: CASSVLPGQGTYEQYF
j_call: TRBJ2-7
v_call: TRBV19

cdr3_aa: CASSSGEGVINQPQHF
j_call: TRBJ1-5
v_call: TRBV19

cdr3_aa: CASSSGLAGVEQFF
j_call: TRBJ2-1
v_call: TRBV6-2/TRBV6-3

cdr3_aa: CASSPSRLEQFF
j_call: TRBJ2-1
v_call: TRBV11-2

cdr3_aa: CASNPRGLLQHF
j_call: TRBJ1-5
v_call: TRBV28

cdr3_aa: CSALAGASYEQYF
j_call: TRBJ2-7
v_call: TRBV29-1

cdr3_aa: CASSELLGGEQFF
j_call: TRBJ2-1
v_call: TRBV6-1

cdr3_aa: CAWDKPNQPQHF
j_call: TRBJ1-5
v_call: TRBV30

cdr3_aa: CASSLGQGTYNEQFF
j_call: TRBJ2-1
v_call: TRBV5-4

cdr3_aa: CASSLAADSSQYF
j_call: TRBJ2-7
v_call: TRBV12-3/TRBV12-4

cdr3_aa: CASRPDRDQPQHF
j_call: TRBJ1-5
v_call: TRBV6-5

cdr3_aa: CASSLQNDYGYTF
j_call: TRBJ1-2
v_call: TRBV12-3/TRBV12-4

cdr3_aa: CASSRRGGHTGELFF
j_call: TRBJ2-2
v_call: TRBV3-1/TRBV3-2

cdr3_aa: CASLFNGGTGETQYF
j_call: TRBJ2-5
v_call: TRBV2

cdr3_aa: CASSGERNQPQHF
j_call: TRBJ1-5
v_call: TRBV18

cdr3_aa: CASSPDRGLRGNEQFF
j_call: TRBJ2-1
v_call: TRBV27

cdr3_aa: CASRPSLGGQPQHF
j_call: TRBJ1-5
v_call: TRBV6-5

cdr3_aa: CASSYSIGTGPYEQYF
j_call: TRBJ2-7
v_call: TRBV11-2

cdr3_aa: CASSLTGTGGREQYF
j_call: TRBJ2-7
v_call: TRBV5-1

cdr3_aa: CASSLIGDSNQPQHF
j_call: TRBJ1-5
v_call: TRBV5-1

cdr3_aa: CASSPRRGIPSNYGYTF
j_call: TRBJ1-2
v_call: TRBV5-4

cdr3_aa: CASSFRHGYTEAFF
j_call: TRBJ1-1
v_call: TRBV6-5

cdr3_aa: CAIGGRNNYGYTF
j_call: TRBJ1-2
v_call: TRBV10-3

cdr3_aa: CAISPRAPPEQYF
j_call: TRBJ2-7
v_call: TRBV10-3

cdr3_aa: CASSYSYGNTEAFF
j_call: TRBJ1-1
v_call: TRBV6-5

cdr3_aa: CASSLGQGAGEQYF
j_call: TRBJ2-7
v_call: TRBV11-2

cdr3_aa: CANAGGAKETQYF
j_call: TRBJ2-5
v_call: TRBV2